These 15 T cell receptor beta chains were sequenced from one sample in a study of blood T cell repertoires in COVID-19. The method was immunoSEQ multiplex PCR; TCRdb's version includes in-frame clones alone and lacks a portion of them. The table has roughly 110,000 clones, 80% to 85% seen once; the top ten hold roughly 4.3%. The sequencing sample was made of peripheral blood. Receptor source: a man in his 70s with acute or convalescent COVID-19.

This rearrangement joins TRBV6-4 to TRBJ1-1; perhaps TRBD1 as D (6 bases). In germline, CDR1 is MRHNA, CDR2 SNTAGT. There are 14 residues in the CDR3. The V gene lost 3 bases and the J gene lost 2 bases, with 10 bases spanning the gap. CDR3 DNA sequence: TGTGCCAGCAGTGAACAGGGTTCTAACACTGAAGCTTTCTTT. It specifies CASSEQGSNTEAFF.

The chain carries TRBV3-1 (or the pseudogene TRBV3-2) and TRBJ2-2; TRBD2 matches at 8 bases. Germline CDR1 and CDR2: LGHDT and YNNKEL (reference sequence). The junction had 4 bases not matched to a gene; V was cut back by 0 bases and J by 1 base. The CDR3 has 17 amino acids. CDR3 nucleotides: TGTGCCAGCAGCCAAGATCAGGCGGGGGGGAACACCGGGGAGCTGTTTTTT. It specifies CASSQDQAGGNTGELFF.

The chain employs TRBV18 and TRBJ1-2, with 9 nucleotides matching TRBD1. Germline V gene lookup returns CDR1 KGHSH and CDR2 LQKENI. Germline trimming cut 3 bases from V and 7 bases from J; bases unmatched to any gene: 9. This CDR3 is 15 amino acids long. CDR3 nucleotides: TGTGCCAGCTCACCTCGGGACAGGGACAGCTCTGGCTACACCTTC. This sequence encodes CASSPRDRDSSGYTF.

The CDR3 DNA is TGTGCCAGCTCACAGGGGGTCAGCAATCAGCCCCAGCATTTT. It specifies CASSQGVSNQPQHF. The chain is built from TRBV18 and TRBJ1-5; D perhaps matches TRBD1 (6 bases). This CDR3 has 14 residues. V was cut by 4 bases and J by 1 base, with 8 bases left in between. In germline, CDR1 is KGHSH, CDR2 LQKENI.

This clone was recorded once. The chain has TRBV7-2 and TRBJ1-3; 10 bases are a match to TRBD1. Losses at the gene ends were 1 base for V and 0 bases for J; bases not matched to a gene: 9. The CDR3 covers 19 residues. Germline V gene sequence: CDR1 SGHTA, CDR2 FQGNSA. CDR3 DNA: TGTGCCAGCAGCTTAGACGGGACAGGGGAACTAAACTCTGGAAACACCATATATTTT. It yields the protein CASSLDGTGELNSGNTIYF.

This clone came up once. The rearrangement joins TRBV5-1 to TRBJ1-1; 8 nucleotides match TRBD1. There are 13 residues in the CDR3. CDR1 is SGHRS, CDR2 YFSETQ, per germline. Trimming removed 4 bases from V and 5 bases from J; junction bases left unmatched: 4. CDR3 sequence reads: CASSQTGVTEAFF. In nucleotides, the CDR3 is TGCGCCAGCAGCCAGACAGGGGTGACTGAAGCTTTCTTT.

This clone appeared a few times. The genes are TRBV19 and TRBJ2-3; maybe TRBD2 (6 bases). The CDR3 is made up of 13 amino acids. Trimming took 7 bases from V and 2 from J, leaving 10 bases between them. Germline V CDR1 and CDR2: LNHDA, SQIVND (reference sequence). In DNA, the CDR3 is TGTGCCAGTAATCAGCGGGCCACAGATACGCAGTATTTT. It yields the protein CASNQRATDTQYF. Based on the CDR3 plus reference TRBV19 and TRBJ2-3, the full variable domain is DGGITQSPKYLFRKEGQNVTLSCEQNLNHDAMYWYRQDPGQGLRLIYYSQIVNDFQKGDIAEGYSVSREKKESFPLTVTSAQKNPTAFYLCASNQRATDTQYFGPGTRLTVL.

The chain joins TRBV10-3 to TRBJ1-1; a weak D match, TRBD1 (5 bases). The CDR3 runs 12 residues. Germline V gene lookup returns CDR1 ENHRY and CDR2 SYGVKD. The V end lost 7 bases, the J end lost 6 bases, and 12 bases lay between the germline ends. Here the CDR3 DNA reads TGTGCCATCAAAGGGGTTAGTGCTGAAGCTTTCTTT. Translation gives CAIKGVSAEAFF.

This clone was recorded a few times. The chain links TRBV6-5 to TRBJ1-5; no firm D call. This CDR3 is 13 amino acids long. Germline V gene lookup returns CDR1 MNHEY and CDR2 SVGAGI. Trimming took off 10 bases at V and 3 bases at J, with 13 bases between the two ends. DNA for the CDR3: TGTGCCACCGGTCTAGCCACCAATCAGCCCCAGCATTTT. Translated, it gives CATGLATNQPQHF.

This clone has just a few counts. The V and J genes are TRBV6-6 and TRBJ1-5; 8 bases agree with TRBD1. The CDR3 sequence is 13 residues long. Germline loops: CDR1 MNHNY, CDR2 SVGAGI (reference sequence). Trimming cost V 5 bases and J 6 bases; bases outside gene matches: 3. CDR3 sequence reads: CASSIQGAQPQHF. The CDR3 coding sequence is TGTGCCAGCAGTATCCAGGGGGCTCAGCCCCAGCATTTT.

The chain uses TRBV12-3 or TRBV12-4 and TRBJ2-7, with a weak D call TRBD2 (6 bases). This CDR3 region has 13 residues. Trimming took 6 bases from V and 2 from J, leaving 11 bases between them. The CDR3 region is CASSRGLPYEQYF. CDR3 DNA sequence: TGTGCCAGCAGCCGGGGACTCCCCTACGAGCAGTACTTC.

The chain is built from TRBV7-9 and TRBJ2-1; 10 bases fit TRBD2. The length of the CDR3 is 16 residues. The germline V gene encodes CDR1 SEHNR and CDR2 FQNEAQ (reference sequence). Trimming took 3 bases from V and 5 from J; bases not matched to a gene: 7. The CDR3 nucleotides are TGTGCCAGCAGCTTCCCTAGCGGGGGAGTCAACAATGAGCAGTTCTTC. Translating gives CASSFPSGGVNNEQFF.

This chain links TRBV19 with TRBJ2-5, with D maybe TRBD1 (5 bases). In germline, CDR1 is LNHDA, CDR2 SQIVND (reference sequence). This CDR3 is 13 amino acids long. V gave up 5 bases and J gave up 5 bases, with 12 bases separating them. This CDR3 reads CASSQGPGETQYF. CDR3 DNA sequence: TGTGCCAGTAGTCAGGGTCCAGGTGAGACCCAGTACTTC.

The genes are TRBV5-1 and TRBJ2-1; 12 bases line up with TRBD2. V gave up 5 bases and J gave up 8 bases; unmatched junction bases: 8. This CDR3 is built from 15 residues. CDR1 SGHRS and CDR2 YFSETQ come from the germline V gene. CDR3 sequence reads: CASSRGASGGDEQFF. The CDR3 DNA reads as TGCGCCAGCAGTCGGGGGGCTAGCGGGGGGGATGAGCAGTTCTTC. The complete variable domain, with remaining parts taken from reference TRBV5-1 and TRBJ2-1, reads KAGVTQTPRYLIKTRGQQVTLSCSPISGHRSVSWYQQTPGQGLQFLFEYFSETQRNKGNFPGRFSGRQFSNSRSEMNVSTLELGDSALYLCASSRGASGGDEQFFGPGTRLTVL.

The chain carries TRBV2 and TRBJ2-7; 7 bases are a match to TRBD1. Germline values: CDR1 SNHLY, CDR2 FYNNEI. This CDR3 region has 15 residues. J was trimmed by 0 bases and V by 6 bases; bases with no gene match: 8. The CDR3, as DNA: TGTGCCAGCAGATCGGACCCAGGGGGCTCCTACGAGCAGTACTTC. Amino acids: CASRSDPGGSYEQYF. Variable domain in full (rest from reference TRBV2 and TRBJ2-7): EPEVTQTPSHQVTQMGQEVILRCVPISNHLYFYWYRQILGQKVEFLVSFYNNEISEKSEIFDDQFSVERPDGSNFTLKIRSTKLEDSAMYFCASRSDPGGSYEQYFGPGTRLTVT.